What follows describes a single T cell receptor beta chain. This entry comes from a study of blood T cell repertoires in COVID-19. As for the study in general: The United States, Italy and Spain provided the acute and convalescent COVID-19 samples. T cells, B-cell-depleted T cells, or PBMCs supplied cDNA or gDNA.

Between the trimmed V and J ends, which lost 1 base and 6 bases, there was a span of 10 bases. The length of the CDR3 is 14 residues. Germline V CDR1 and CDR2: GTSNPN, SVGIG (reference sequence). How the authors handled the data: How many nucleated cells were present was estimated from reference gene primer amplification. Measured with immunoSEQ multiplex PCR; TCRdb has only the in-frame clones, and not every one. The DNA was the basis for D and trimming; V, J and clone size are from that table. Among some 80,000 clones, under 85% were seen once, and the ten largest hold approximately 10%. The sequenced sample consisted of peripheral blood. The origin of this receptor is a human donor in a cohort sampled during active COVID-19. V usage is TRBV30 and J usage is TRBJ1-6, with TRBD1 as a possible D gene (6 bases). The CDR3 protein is CAWSAGQTNSPLHF. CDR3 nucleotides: TGTGCCTGGAGTGCCGGACAGACTAATTCACCCCTCCACTTT.